This TCR beta chain originates from a study of regulatory T cells in long-lasting Graves disease. Study-level results: TRBV28, TRBJ1-2 and TRBJ2-5 emerged as the favored segments in persistent disease.

Building of the TCR beta libraries involved iRepertoire HTBI primers and Arm-PCR of CDR3 regions. MiXCR, run by TCRdb on the multiplex PCR reads, gives a single entry per CDR3 protein. Of 200,000 to 250,000 distinct CDR3 sequences listed, roughly a fifth are singletons. The sample's time point: newly diagnosed GD, antithyroid drugs for less than 3 months. Researchers made the TCR library from RNA that was extracted from PBMCs. Germline CDR1 reads SNHLY; CDR2 reads FYNNEI. Trimming cost V 3 bases and J 4 bases, with 9 bases left between them. The CDR3 is 13 residues long. This clonotype was detected many times. The antigen is not known. These data are also associated with another study on T cells in Graves' hyperthyroidism and ophthalmopathy. That work states: Uncontrolled infection, other autoimmune disease, pregnancy or lactation barred patients from enrollment.

Specimen: peripheral blood mononuclear cells (PBMCs), collected at new diagnosis, from a patient treated with antithyroid drugs. This clonotype was sampled from a woman aged 25 to 39 with Graves disease. This chain uses TRBV2 with TRBJ1-2; no clear D. The CDR3 DNA is TGTGCCAGCAGTGATTCGGTCCTCTATGGCTACACCTTC. Translating gives CASSDSVLYGYTF.